This TCR beta chain was identified during a study of T cells in Graves' hyperthyroidism and ophthalmopathy. Study-level results: Expanded thyroid clonotypes (above 0.001) were mostly also found in blood. Median prediction lead before ophthalmopathy onset was roughly 6 months with the model.

This clonotype was detected many times. The antigen remains undetermined. Germline V gene lookup returns CDR1 MNHEY and CDR2 SVGEGT. V shed 8 bases, J shed 3 bases, and the junction held 10 bases outside the gene matches. CDR3 length: 14 amino acids. Over 8 ml fresh peripheral blood yielded the PBMCs. Researchers amplified the TCR beta CDR3 regions from RNA transcripts. Initially, a first-round RT-PCR of the TCR CDR3 employed the HTBI primer set. TCRdb re-derived calls from the multiplex PCR reads in MiXCR, one entry per CDR3 protein. The table records around 610,000 distinct CDR3 sequences, under 15% of them present only once.

The chain combines TRBV6-2 or TRBV6-3 with TRBJ2-7, with 7 bases fitting TRBD1. The sequencing sample was made of blood. This sequence was found in a woman between 40 and 50 years old with Graves' ophthalmopathy. The CDR3 loop is CASLSRQGDYEQYF. Here the CDR3 DNA reads TGTGCCAGCCTTTCCCGACAGGGAGACTACGAGCAGTACTTC.